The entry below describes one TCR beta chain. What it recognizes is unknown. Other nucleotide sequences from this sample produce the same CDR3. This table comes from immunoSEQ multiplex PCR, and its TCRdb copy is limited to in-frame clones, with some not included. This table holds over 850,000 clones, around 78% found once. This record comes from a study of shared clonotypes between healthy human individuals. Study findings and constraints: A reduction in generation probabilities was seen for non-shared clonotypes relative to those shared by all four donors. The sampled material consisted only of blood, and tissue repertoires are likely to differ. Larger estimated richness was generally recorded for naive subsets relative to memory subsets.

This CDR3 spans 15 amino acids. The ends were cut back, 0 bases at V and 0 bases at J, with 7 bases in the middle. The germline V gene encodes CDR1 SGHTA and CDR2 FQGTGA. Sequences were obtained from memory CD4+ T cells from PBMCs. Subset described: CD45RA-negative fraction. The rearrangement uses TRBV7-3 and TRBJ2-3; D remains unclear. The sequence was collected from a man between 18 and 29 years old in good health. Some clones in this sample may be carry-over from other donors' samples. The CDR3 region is CASSLTGLSTDTQYF. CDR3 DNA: TGTGCCAGCAGCTTAACTGGGCTGAGCACAGATACGCAGTATTTT.